A selection of T cell receptor beta chains follows, all from one sample in a study of blood T cell repertoires in COVID-19. Method: immunoSEQ multiplex PCR; TCRdb's copy keeps in-frame clones and lacks some. This table holds 350,000 or so clones, 88% found once. Material: PBMCs or T cells enriched from blood (not recorded which). The source is a young woman who had been exposed to COVID-19. Each CDR3 is given with its conserved first and last residue. The order of the fields is D gene, V gene, clone size, J gene, CDR3 DNA, CDR3 protein. D genes are given only for firm matches. The size entry is marked missing in some rows and otherwise reads once, few, many or a size class.

d_call: NA; v_call: TRBV14; clone_size: NA; j_call: TRBJ2-3; cdr3_nt: TGTGCCAGCAGCCAAGATTTTACGGGAGTGACAGATACGCAGTATTTT; cdr3_aa: CASSQDFTGVTDTQYF
d_call: NA; v_call: TRBV27; clone_size: NA; j_call: TRBJ2-3; cdr3_nt: TGTGCCAGCAAGGAGGGTTCAATTTATACGCAGTATTTT; cdr3_aa: CASKEGSIYTQYF
d_call: TRBD2; v_call: TRBV19; clone_size: NA; j_call: TRBJ2-1; cdr3_nt: TGTGCCAGTAAAAGACTAGCGGGGGGAAATGAGCAGTTCTTC; cdr3_aa: CASKRLAGGNEQFF
d_call: TRBD1; v_call: TRBV28; clone_size: NA; j_call: TRBJ1-1; cdr3_nt: TGTGCCAGCAGACTCTTTGGGGGACAGGGAATTGGGAACACTGAAGCTTTCTTT; cdr3_aa: CASRLFGGQGIGNTEAFF
d_call: TRBD1; v_call: TRBV5-1; clone_size: NA; j_call: TRBJ2-2; cdr3_nt: TGCGCCAGCAGCTTCTCAGGGGGCGGCACCGGGGAGCTGTTTTTT; cdr3_aa: CASSFSGGGTGELFF
d_call: NA; v_call: TRBV10-3; clone_size: NA; j_call: TRBJ2-1; cdr3_nt: TGTGCCATCAGTGGACTAGTCGACAATGAGCAGTTCTTC; cdr3_aa: CAISGLVDNEQFF
d_call: TRBD1; v_call: TRBV10-3; clone_size: many; j_call: TRBJ1-1; cdr3_nt: TGTGCCATCAGGGACAGGGGGTCAATCACTGAAGCTTTCTTT; cdr3_aa: CAIRDRGSITEAFF
d_call: NA; v_call: TRBV30; clone_size: NA; j_call: TRBJ1-4; cdr3_nt: TGTGCCTGGAGGGGCCCCGGGACATTTGAAAAACTGTTTTTT; cdr3_aa: CAWRGPGTFEKLFF
d_call: NA; v_call: TRBV5-4; clone_size: NA; j_call: TRBJ2-5; cdr3_nt: TGTGCCAGCAGCTTGGGAGGGAGAACCCAAGAGACCCAGTACTTC; cdr3_aa: CASSLGGRTQETQYF
d_call: NA; v_call: TRBV9; clone_size: once; j_call: TRBJ1-1; cdr3_nt: TGTGCCAGCAGCGACTCAGGGATAGGCACTGAAGCTTTCTTT; cdr3_aa: CASSDSGIGTEAFF
d_call: NA; v_call: TRBV7-9; clone_size: NA; j_call: TRBJ2-1; cdr3_nt: TGTGCCAGCAGCTTAGGGCCGGGGAATGAGCAGTTCTTC; cdr3_aa: CASSLGPGNEQFF
d_call: NA; v_call: TRBV28; clone_size: NA; j_call: TRBJ2-2; cdr3_nt: TGTGCCAGCACCTTTGGGACTTGGATGACCGGGGAGCTGTTTTTT; cdr3_aa: CASTFGTWMTGELFF
d_call: TRBD2; v_call: TRBV5-1; clone_size: once; j_call: TRBJ2-1; cdr3_nt: TGCGCCAGCAGTTTAGCGGGAGGGGTCTACAATGAGCAGTTCTTC; cdr3_aa: CASSLAGGVYNEQFF
d_call: TRBD1; v_call: TRBV5-6; clone_size: NA; j_call: TRBJ2-3; cdr3_nt: TGTGCCAGCAGCTTGTTGGGACAGAGCACAGATACGCAGTATTTT; cdr3_aa: CASSLLGQSTDTQYF
d_call: TRBD1; v_call: TRBV7-3; clone_size: NA; j_call: TRBJ1-1; cdr3_nt: TGTGCCAGCAGCTCGACAGGGGTACCGAACACTGAAGCTTTCTTT; cdr3_aa: CASSSTGVPNTEAFF